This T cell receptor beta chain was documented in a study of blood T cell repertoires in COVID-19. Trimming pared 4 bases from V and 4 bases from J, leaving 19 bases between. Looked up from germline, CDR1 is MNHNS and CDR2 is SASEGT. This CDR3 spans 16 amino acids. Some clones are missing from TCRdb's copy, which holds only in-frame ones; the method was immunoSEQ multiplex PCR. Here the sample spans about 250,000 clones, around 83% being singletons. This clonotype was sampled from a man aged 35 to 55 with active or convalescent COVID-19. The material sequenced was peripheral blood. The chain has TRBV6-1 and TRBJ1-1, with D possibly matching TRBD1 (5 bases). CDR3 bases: TGTGCCAGCAGTGCTCTTGGGGCCCCCAGTGCCACTGAAGCTTTCTTT. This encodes CASSALGAPSATEAFF.